This T cell receptor (beta chain) was sequenced during a study of response to subunit inactivated influenza vaccine. From the RT-PCR reads, TCRdb called clonotypes with MiXCR, one entry per CDR3 protein. This table holds 530,000 or so distinct CDR3 sequences, approximately 12% found once. The CDR3 length is 17 residues. V shed 2 bases, J shed 1 base, and the junction held 7 bases outside the gene matches. Study outcomes and limitations: The authors proposed limited new T cell recruitment per seasonal influenza vaccination.

This clonotype came up a few times. What it recognizes is unknown. V and J are TRBV12-3 or TRBV12-4 and TRBJ2-4; 8 bases fit TRBD2. The sequenced sample was PBMCs from blood, obtained on the day of vaccination. The sequence was obtained from a man aged 45 to 65 who received an inactivated influenza vaccine. CDR3 region: CASSLMVGGGAKNIQYF. The CDR3 nucleotides read TGTGCCAGCAGTTTAATGGTCGGGGGGGGCGCCAAAAACATTCAGTACTTC.